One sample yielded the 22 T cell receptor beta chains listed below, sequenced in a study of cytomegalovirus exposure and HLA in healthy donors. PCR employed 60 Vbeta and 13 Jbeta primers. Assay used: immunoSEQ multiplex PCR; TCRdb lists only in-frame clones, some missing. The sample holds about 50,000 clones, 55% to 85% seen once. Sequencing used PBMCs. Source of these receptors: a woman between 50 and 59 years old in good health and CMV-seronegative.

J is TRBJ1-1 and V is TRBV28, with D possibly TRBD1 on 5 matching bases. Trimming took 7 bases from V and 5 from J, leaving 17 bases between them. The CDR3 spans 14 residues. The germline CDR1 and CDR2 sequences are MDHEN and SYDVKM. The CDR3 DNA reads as TGTGCCAGCACCGAAGGTCAGGGAGGAACTGAAGCTTTCTTT. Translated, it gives CASTEGQGGTEAFF.

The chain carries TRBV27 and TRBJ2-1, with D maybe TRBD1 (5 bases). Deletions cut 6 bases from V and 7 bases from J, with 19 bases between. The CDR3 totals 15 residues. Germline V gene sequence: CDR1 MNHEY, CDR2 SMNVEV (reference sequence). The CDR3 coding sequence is TGTGCCAGCAGAGCCCTCCTTGGTGGGGCGAATGAGCAGTTCTTC. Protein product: CASRALLGGANEQFF.

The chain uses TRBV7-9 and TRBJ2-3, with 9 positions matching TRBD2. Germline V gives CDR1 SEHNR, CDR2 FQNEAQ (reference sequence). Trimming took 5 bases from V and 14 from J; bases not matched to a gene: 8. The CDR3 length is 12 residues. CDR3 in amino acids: CASSESGLAGYF. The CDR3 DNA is TGTGCCAGCAGCGAATCGGGACTAGCTGGGTATTTT.

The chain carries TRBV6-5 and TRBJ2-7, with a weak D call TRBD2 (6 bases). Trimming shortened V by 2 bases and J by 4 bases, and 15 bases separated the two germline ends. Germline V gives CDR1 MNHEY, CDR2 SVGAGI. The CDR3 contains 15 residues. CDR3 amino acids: CASSYRPGLTYEQYF. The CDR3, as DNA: TGTGCCAGCAGTTACCGGCCGGGACTTACATACGAGCAGTACTTC.

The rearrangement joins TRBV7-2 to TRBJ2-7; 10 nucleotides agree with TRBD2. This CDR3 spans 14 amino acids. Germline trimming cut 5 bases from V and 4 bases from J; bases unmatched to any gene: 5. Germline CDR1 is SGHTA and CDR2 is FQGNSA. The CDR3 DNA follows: TGTGCCAGCAGCCCGGGACTAGCGTCGTACGAGCAGTACTTC. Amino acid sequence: CASSPGLASYEQYF. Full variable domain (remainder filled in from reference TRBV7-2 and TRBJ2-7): GAGVSQSPSNKVTEKGKDVELRCDPISGHTALYWYRQSLGQGLEFLIYFQGNSAPDKSGLPSDRFSAERTGGSVSTLTIQRTQQEDSAVYLCASSPGLASYEQYFGPGTRLTVT.

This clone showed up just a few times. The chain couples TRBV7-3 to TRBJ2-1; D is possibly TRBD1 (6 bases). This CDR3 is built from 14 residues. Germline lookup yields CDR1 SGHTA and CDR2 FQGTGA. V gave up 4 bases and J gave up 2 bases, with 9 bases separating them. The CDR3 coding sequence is TGTGCCAGCAGCTCACAGGGCCCCTACAATGAGCAGTTCTTC. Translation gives CASSSQGPYNEQFF.

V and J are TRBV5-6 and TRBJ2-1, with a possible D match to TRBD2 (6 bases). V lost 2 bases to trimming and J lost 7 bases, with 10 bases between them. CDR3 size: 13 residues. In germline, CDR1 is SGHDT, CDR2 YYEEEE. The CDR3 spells CASSFRGSNEQFF. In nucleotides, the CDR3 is TGTGCCAGCAGCTTTCGGGGGAGTAATGAGCAGTTCTTC.

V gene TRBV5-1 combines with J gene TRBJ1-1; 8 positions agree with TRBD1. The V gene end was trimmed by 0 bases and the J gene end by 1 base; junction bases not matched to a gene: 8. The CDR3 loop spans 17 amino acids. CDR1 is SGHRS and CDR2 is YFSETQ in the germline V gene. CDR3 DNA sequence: TGCGCCAGCAGCTTGGTCGGGACAGGAGGAGGGAACACTGAAGCTTTCTTT. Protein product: CASSLVGTGGGNTEAFF.

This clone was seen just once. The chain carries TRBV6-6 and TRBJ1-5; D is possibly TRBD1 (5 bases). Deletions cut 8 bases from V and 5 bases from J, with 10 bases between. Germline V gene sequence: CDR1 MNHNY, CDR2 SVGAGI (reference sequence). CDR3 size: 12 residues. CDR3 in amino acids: CASSRADQPQHF. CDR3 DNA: TGTGCCAGCTCCAGGGCGGATCAGCCCCAGCATTTT.

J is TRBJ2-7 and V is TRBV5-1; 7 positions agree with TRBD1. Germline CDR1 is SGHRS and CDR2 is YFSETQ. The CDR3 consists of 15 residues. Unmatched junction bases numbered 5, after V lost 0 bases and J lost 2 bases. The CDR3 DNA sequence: TGCGCCAGCAGCTTGGACCCGGGACAGCCCTACGAGCAGTACTTC. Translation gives CASSLDPGQPYEQYF.

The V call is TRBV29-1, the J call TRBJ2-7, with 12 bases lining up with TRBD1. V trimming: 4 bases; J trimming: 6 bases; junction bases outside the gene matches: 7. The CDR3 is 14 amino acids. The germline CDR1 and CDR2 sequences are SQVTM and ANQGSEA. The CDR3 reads CSVGGGTGGAEQYF. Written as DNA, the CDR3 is TGCAGCGTTGGAGGGGGGACAGGGGGCGCCGAGCAGTACTTC.

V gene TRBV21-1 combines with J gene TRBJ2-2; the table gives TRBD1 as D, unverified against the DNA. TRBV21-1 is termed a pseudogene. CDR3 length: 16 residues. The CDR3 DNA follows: TGTGCCAGCAGCAACCTTAACAGGGGCAACACCGGGGAGCTGTTTTTT. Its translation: CASSNLNRGNTGELFF.

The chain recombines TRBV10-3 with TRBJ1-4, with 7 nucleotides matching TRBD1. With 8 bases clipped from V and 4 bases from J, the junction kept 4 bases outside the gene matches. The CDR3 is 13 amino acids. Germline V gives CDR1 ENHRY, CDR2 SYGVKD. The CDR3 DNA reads TGTGCCATCGGCGGGACAGTTAATGAAAAACTGTTTTTT. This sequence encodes CAIGGTVNEKLFF.

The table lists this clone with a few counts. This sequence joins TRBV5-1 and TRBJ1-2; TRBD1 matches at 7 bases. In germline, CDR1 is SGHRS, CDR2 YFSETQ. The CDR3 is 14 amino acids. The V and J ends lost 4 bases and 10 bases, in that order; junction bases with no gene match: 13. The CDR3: CASSEFTGVDIYTF. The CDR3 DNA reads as TGCGCCAGCAGCGAATTCACAGGGGTCGACATCTACACCTTC.

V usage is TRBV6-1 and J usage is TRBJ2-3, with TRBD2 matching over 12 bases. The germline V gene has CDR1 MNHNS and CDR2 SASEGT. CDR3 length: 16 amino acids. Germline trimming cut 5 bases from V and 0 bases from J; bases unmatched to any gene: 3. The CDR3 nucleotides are TGTGCCAGCAGTAAAGGGACTAGCGGGAGCACAGATACGCAGTATTTT. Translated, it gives CASSKGTSGSTDTQYF.

The CDR3 DNA reads as TGCGCCAGCAGCCAGGACAGGATTAATGGCTACACCTTC. Translated, it gives CASSQDRINGYTF. The chain links TRBV4-3 to TRBJ1-2, with 7 bases identical to TRBD1. CDR3 length equals 13 residues. The germline gives CDR1 LGHNA, CDR2 YSLEER. Unmatched junction bases numbered 4, after V lost 3 bases and J lost 6 bases.

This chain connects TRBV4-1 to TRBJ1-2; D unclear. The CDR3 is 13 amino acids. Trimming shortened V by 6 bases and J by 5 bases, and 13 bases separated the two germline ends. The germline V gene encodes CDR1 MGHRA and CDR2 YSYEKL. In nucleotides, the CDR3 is TGCGCCAGCAGTGCGGGAAACGGGTATGGCTACACCTTC. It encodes CASSAGNGYGYTF.

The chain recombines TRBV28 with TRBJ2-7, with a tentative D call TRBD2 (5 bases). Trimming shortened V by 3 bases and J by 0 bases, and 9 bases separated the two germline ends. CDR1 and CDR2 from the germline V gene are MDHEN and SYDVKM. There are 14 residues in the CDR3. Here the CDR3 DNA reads TGTGCCAGCAGTTTCACCGCGGGCTCCTACGAGCAGTACTTC. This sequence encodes CASSFTAGSYEQYF.

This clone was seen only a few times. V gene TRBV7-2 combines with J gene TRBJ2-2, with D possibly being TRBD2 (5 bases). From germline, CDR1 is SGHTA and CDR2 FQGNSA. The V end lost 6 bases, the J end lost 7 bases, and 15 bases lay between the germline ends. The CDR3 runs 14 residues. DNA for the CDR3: TGTGCCAGCAGTCGAAATACCGGGGTCGGGGAGCTGTTTTTT. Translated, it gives CASSRNTGVGELFF.

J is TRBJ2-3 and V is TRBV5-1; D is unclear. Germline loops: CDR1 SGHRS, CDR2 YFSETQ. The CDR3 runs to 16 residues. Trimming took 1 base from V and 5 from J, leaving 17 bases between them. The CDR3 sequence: CASSLWATLGEDTQYF. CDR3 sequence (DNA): TGCGCCAGCAGCTTGTGGGCGACCTTAGGTGAAGATACGCAGTATTTT. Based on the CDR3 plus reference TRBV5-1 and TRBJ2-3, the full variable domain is KAGVTQTPRYLIKTRGQQVTLSCSPISGHRSVSWYQQTPGQGLQFLFEYFSETQRNKGNFPGRFSGRQFSNSRSEMNVSTLELGDSALYLCASSLWATLGEDTQYFGPGTRLTVL.

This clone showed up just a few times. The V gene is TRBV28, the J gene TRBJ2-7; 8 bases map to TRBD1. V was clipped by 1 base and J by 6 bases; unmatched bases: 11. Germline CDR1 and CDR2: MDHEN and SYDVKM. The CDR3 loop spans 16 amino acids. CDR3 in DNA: TGTGCCAGCAGTTTATTCGGGGGCAGGGGGCACAGCGAGCAGTACTTC. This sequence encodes CASSLFGGRGHSEQYF.

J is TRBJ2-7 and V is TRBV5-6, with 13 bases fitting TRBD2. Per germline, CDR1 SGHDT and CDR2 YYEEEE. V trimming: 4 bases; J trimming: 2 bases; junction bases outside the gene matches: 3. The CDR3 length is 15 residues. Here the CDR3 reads CASSLGLAGTYEQYF. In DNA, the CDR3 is TGTGCCAGCAGCCTGGGACTAGCGGGGACCTACGAGCAGTACTTC.